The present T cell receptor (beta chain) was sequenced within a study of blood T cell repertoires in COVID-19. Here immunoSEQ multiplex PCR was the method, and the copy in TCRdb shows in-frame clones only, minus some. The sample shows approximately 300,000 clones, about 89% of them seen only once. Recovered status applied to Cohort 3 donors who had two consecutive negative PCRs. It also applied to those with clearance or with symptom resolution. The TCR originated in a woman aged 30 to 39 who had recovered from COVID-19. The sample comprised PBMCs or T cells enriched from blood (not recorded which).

This chain's CDR3 is CASSLVGIAGARSEYF. CDR3 bases: TGCGCCAGCAGCTTGGTGGGGATAGCGGGGGCTCGTAGCGAGTATTTT. The chain has TRBV5-1 and TRBJ2-3, with TRBD2 identical over 9 bases. Germline CDR1 is SGHRS and CDR2 is YFSETQ. This CDR3 has 16 residues. Germline trimming cut 0 bases from V and 13 bases from J; bases unmatched to any gene: 15.